In this sample, the clone carrying this T cell receptor (beta chain) turned up a few times. V was pared by 3 bases and J by 1 base, with 5 bases of the junction left unmatched. There are 15 residues in the CDR3. The data were taken from a study of identical twins. A template switching step contributed a universal primer site, while unique molecular identifiers were present in the cDNA. TCRdb reprocessed the 5' RACE reads via MiXCR and lists one record per CDR3 protein. The sample lists hundreds of thousands of distinct CDR3 sequences, 21% occurring once. Each donor was a healthy Caucasian. This same sample was also part of a study on T cells expressing NK-cell markers.

This clonotype was sampled from a woman between 18 and 30 years old in good health. This sequence joins TRBV12-3 or TRBV12-4 and TRBJ2-5; 7 nucleotides match TRBD2. Sequencing was done on a sample of PBMCs. The CDR3 DNA reads as TGTGCCAGCAGTTTCGGCGGGGGTATCCAAGAGACCCAGTACTTC. Protein sequence: CASSFGGGIQETQYF.